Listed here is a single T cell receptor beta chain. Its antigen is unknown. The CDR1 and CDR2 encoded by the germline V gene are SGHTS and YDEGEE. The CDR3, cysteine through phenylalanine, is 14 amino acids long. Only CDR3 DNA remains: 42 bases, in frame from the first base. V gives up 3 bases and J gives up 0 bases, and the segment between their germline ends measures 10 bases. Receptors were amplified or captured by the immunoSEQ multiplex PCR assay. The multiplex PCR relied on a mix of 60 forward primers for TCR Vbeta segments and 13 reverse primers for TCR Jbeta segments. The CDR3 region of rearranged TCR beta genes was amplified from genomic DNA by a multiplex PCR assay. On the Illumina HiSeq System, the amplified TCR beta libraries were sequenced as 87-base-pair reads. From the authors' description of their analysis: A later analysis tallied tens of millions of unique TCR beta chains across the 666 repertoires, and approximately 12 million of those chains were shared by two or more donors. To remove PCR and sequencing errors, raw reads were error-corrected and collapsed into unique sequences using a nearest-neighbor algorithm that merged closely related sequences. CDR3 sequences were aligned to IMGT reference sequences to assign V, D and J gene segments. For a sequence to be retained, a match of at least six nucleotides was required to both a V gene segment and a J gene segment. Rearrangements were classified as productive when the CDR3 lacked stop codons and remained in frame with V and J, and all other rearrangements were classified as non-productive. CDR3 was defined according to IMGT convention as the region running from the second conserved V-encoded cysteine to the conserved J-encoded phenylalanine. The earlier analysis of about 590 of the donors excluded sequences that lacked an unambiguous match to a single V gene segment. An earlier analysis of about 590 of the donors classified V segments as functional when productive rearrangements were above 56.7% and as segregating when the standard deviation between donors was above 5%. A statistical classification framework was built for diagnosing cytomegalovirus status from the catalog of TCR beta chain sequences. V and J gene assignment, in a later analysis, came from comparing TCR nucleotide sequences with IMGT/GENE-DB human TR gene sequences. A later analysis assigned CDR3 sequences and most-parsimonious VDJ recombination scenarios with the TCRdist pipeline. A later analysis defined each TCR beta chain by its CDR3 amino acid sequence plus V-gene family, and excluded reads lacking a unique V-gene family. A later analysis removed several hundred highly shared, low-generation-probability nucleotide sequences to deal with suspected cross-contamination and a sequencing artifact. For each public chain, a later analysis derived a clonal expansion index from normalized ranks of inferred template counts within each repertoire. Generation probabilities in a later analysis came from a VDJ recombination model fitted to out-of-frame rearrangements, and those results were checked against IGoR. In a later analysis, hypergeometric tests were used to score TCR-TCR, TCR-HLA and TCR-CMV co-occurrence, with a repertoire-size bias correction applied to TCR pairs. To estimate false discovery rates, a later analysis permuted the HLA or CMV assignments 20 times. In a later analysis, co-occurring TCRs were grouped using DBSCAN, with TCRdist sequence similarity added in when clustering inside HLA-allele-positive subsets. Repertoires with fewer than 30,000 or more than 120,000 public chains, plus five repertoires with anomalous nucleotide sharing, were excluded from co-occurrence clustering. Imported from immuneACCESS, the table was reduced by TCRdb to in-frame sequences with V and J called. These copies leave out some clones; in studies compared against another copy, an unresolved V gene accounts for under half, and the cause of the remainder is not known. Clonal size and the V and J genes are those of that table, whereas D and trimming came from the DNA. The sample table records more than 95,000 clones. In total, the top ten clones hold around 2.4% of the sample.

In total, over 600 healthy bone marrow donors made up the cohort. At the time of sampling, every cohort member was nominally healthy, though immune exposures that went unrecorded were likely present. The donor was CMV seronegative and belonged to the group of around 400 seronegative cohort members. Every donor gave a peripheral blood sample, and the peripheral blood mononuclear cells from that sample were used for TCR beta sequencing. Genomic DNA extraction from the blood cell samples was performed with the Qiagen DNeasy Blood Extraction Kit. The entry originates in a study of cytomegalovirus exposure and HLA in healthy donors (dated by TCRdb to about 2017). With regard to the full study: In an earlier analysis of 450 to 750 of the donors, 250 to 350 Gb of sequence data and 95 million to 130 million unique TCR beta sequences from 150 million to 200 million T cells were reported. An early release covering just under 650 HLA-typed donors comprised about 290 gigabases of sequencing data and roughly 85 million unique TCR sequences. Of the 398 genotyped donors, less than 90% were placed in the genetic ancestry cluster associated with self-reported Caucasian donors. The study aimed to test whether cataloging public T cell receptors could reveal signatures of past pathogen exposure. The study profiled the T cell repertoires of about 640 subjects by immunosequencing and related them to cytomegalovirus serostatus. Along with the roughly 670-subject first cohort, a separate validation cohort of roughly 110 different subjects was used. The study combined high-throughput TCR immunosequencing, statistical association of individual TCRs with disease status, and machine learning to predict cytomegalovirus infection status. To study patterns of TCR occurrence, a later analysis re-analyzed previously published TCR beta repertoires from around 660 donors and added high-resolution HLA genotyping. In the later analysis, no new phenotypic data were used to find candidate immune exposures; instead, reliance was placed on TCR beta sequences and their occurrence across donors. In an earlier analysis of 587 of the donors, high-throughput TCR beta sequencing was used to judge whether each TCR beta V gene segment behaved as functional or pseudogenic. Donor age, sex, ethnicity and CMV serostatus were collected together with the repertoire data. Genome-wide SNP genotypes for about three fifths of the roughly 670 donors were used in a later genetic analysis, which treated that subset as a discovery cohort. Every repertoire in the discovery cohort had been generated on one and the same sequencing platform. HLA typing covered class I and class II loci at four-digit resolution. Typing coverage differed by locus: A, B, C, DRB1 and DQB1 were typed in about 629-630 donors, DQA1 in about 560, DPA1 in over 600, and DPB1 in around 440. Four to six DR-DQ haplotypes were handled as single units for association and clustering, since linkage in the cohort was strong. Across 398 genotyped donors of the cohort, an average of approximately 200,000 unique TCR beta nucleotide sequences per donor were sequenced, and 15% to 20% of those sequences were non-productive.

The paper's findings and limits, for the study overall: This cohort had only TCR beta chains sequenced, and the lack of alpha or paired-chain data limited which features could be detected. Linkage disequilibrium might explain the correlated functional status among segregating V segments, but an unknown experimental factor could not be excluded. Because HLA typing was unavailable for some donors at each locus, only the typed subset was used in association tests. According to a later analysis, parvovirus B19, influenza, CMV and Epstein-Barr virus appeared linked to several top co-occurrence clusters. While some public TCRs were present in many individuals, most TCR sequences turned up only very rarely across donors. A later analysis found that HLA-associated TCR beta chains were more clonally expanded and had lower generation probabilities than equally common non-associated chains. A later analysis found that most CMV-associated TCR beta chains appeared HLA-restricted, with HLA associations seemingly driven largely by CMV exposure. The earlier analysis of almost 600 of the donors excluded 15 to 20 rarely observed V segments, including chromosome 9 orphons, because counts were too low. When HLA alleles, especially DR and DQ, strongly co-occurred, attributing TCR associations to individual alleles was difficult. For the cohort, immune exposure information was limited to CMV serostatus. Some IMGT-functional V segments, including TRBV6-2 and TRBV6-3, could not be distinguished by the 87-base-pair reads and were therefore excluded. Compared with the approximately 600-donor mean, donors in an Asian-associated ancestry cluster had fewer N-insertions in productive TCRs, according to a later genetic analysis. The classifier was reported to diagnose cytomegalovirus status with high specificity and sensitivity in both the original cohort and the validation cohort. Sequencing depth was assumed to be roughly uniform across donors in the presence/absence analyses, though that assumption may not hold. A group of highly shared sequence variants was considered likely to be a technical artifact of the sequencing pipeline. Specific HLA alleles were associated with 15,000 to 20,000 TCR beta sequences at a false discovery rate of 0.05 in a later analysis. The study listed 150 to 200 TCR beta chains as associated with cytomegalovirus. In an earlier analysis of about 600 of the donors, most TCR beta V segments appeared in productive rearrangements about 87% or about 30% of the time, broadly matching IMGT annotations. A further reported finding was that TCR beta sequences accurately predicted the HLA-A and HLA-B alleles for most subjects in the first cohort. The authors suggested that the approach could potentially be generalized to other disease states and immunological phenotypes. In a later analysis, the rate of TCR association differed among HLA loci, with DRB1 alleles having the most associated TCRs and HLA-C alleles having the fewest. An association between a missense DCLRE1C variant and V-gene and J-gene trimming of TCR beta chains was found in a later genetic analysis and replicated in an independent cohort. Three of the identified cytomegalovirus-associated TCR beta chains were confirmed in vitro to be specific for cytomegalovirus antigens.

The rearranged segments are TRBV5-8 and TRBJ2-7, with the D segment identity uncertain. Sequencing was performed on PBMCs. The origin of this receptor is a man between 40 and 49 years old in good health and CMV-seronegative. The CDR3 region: CASSSYPSSYEQYF. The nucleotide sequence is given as TGTGCCAGCAGCTCATATCCGAGCTCCTACGAGCAGTACTTC.